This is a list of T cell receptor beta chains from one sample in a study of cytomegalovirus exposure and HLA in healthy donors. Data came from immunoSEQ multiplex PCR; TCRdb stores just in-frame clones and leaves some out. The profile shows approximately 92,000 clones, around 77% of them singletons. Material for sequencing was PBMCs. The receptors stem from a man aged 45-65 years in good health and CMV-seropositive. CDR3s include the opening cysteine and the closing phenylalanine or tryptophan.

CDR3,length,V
CASSLASGGSLDYEQYF,17,TRBV5-1
CASSEVVHEQYF,12,TRBV28
CAISESRGGVTGELFF,16,TRBV10-3
CASSIRTRLHQPQHF,15,TRBV19
CASTSGGRVNYGYTF,15,TRBV28
CASSPQRTSGLGDTQYF,17,TRBV18
CASSSGLTGETQYF,14,TRBV7-2
CASSEDAYEKLFF,13,TRBV10-1
CAISEFKDTQYF,12,TRBV10-3
CASSPRAGDKGEDTQYF,17,TRBV7-9
CASSRRSYGLAGAADTQYF,19,TRBV11-3
CASSLSQGHGYTF,13,TRBV27
CAIRRQSYEQYF,12,TRBV6-4
CASSYGGALTDTQYF,15,TRBV7-9
CAWSGQGHSGANVLTF,16,TRBV30
CASSLAPRGGTGELFF,16,TRBV7-9
CASSRREGYEQYF,13,TRBV7-2
CASSQEPFWGDGEAFF,16,TRBV4-2
CASGDSPSYEQYF,13,TRBV28
CASSFSGGRGETQYF,15,TRBV7-2
CSHRVGYEQYF,11,TRBV20-1
CASSFGGFNTEAFF,14,TRBV11-3
CASSGSGANEKLFF,14,TRBV9
CASRSGTGNWEAFF,14,TRBV6-1
CASTSGTAYEQYF,13,TRBV6-5
CASSGSGHTFEGYTF,15,TRBV6-5
CASSQVSAGGGTDTQYF,17,TRBV4-2
CASGQGGVESPLHF,14,TRBV12-5
CASSLKEGNQPQHF,14,TRBV5-8
CASRIPGTESSYNSPLHF,18,TRBV6-4
CASSYLQGTGELFF,14,TRBV6-5
CASSLGVGGAPYEQYF,16,TRBV7-2
CASSQVAGGPNTGELFF,17,TRBV4-3